Below, 3 T cell receptor beta chains from the same sample are listed, as sequenced in a study of Ad26.COV2.S vaccination and SARS-CoV-2 variants. Treatment denoted: roughly 18 received Ad26.COV2.S at low or high dose, single or two shots; about 5 received placebo; per-sample allocation not given. Each sample was drawn 63 days after the first injection (of vaccine or placebo). The repertoire was sequenced with immunoSEQ multiplex PCR; TCRdb's copy has only in-frame clones and lacks some. Of roughly 460,000 clones listed, roughly nine tenths are singletons. Sequencing used peripheral blood, obtained in a trial of Ad26.COV2.S vaccine versus placebo. The receptors were sampled from a person between 18 and 59 years old who received the Ad26.COV2.S COVID-19 vaccine or a placebo.

The CDR3 DNA sequence: TGTGCCATCAGTGATAATAAGGCTGAAGCTTTCTTT. This codes for CAISDNKAEAFF. The rearrangement links TRBV10-3 to TRBJ1-1; D is undetermined. This CDR3 comprises 12 residues. CDR1 and CDR2 (germline): ENHRY, SYGVKD. The V and J ends lost 3 bases and 6 bases respectively, with 8 bases between them.

CDR3 nucleotides: TGTGCCAGCTCACCACTCTCAAGAGGGACGGGGAACACCGGGGAGCTGTTTTTT. Its translation: CASSPLSRGTGNTGELFF. The rearrangement joins TRBV18 to TRBJ2-2, with D perhaps assigned TRBD1 or TRBD2 (5 bases each). The V and J ends lost 1 base and 1 base respectively, with 16 bases between them. Germline CDR1 and CDR2: KGHSH and LQKENI. The CDR3 consists of 18 residues.

The chain recombines TRBV5-4 with TRBJ2-1, with TRBD1 identical over 11 bases. Germline V gene sequence: CDR1 SGHNT, CDR2 YYREEE (reference sequence). This CDR3 contains 16 residues. After removal of 1 base from V and 8 bases from J, the junction contained 8 bases not matched to a gene. CDR3 residues: CASSLTTGTGGHEQFF. The CDR3 bases are TGTGCCAGCAGCTTGACAACCGGGACAGGGGGTCATGAGCAGTTCTTC.